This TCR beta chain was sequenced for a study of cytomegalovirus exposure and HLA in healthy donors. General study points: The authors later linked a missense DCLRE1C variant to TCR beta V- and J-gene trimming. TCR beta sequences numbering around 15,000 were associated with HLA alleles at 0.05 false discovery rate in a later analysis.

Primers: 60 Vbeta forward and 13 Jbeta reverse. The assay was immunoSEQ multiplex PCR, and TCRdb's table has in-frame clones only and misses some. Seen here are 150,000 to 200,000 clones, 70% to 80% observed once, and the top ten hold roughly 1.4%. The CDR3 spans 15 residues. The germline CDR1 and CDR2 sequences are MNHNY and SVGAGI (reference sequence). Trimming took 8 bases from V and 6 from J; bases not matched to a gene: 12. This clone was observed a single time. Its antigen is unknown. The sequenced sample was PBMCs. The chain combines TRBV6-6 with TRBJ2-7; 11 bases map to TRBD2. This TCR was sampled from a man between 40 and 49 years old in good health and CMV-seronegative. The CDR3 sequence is CASSLTSGATAEQYF. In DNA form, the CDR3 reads TGTGCCAGCTCCCTGACTAGCGGGGCCACGGCCGAGCAGTACTTC.